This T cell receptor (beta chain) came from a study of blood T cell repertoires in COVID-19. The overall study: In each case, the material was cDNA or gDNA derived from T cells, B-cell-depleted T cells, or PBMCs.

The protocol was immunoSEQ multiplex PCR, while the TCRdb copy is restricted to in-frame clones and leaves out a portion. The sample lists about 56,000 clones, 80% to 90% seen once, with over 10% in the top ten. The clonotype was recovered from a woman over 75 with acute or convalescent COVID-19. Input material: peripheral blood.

CDR3 amino acids: CASSLNQQGSEAFF. DNA of the CDR3: TGTGCCAGCAGCTTAAATCAACAGGGCAGTGAAGCTTTCTTT. V is TRBV7-9 and J is TRBJ1-1; D perhaps matches TRBD1 (6 bases). Germline-derived CDR1 and CDR2 are SEHNR and FQNEAQ (reference sequence). V was pared by 2 bases and J by 7 bases, with 14 bases between. The CDR3 has 14 amino acids.